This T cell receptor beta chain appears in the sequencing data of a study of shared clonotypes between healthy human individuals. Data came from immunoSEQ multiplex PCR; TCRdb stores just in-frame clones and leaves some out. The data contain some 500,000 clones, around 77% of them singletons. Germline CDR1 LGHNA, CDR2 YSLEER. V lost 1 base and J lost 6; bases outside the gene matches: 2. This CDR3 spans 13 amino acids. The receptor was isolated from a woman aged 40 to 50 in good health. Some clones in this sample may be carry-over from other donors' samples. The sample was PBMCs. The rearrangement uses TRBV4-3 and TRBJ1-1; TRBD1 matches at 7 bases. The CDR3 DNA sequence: TGCGCCAGCAGCCAAGTCAGGGGGTCTGAAGCTTTCTTT. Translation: CASSQVRGSEAFF.